The text below deals with one T cell receptor beta chain. Its antigen is currently unknown. This sample was included in a study of response to subunit inactivated influenza vaccine. CDR3 size: 13 residues. V gave up 1 base and J gave up 7 bases, with 10 bases separating them. Via MiXCR, TCRdb re-called the RT-PCR reads, giving one row per CDR3 protein. The sample records around 180,000 distinct CDR3 sequences, about 9.3% being singletons. Overall study findings and caveats: Only a handful of new T cells, the authors suggested, are recruited with each seasonal influenza vaccination.

The sample consisted of non-naive T cells sorted from PBMCs, taken on the day of vaccination. The chain joins TRBV12-3 or TRBV12-4 to TRBJ1-2; D ambiguous. This clonotype originated in a man aged 50-60 years who received an inactivated influenza vaccine. CDR3 sequence reads: CASSLELGRGYTF. The DNA of the CDR3 is TGTGCCAGCAGTTTAGAATTGGGCCGTGGCTACACCTTC.